Included here is one T cell receptor beta chain sequence, with context. As yet, its antigen is unknown. The entry originates in a study of response to subunit inactivated influenza vaccine. General study results and limits: With each seasonal influenza vaccination, the authors suggested, few new T cells are recruited.

Using its own MiXCR run on the RT-PCR reads, TCRdb lists one record per CDR3 protein. The sample carries 860,000 or so distinct CDR3 sequences, about 20% recorded once. The CDR3 has 16 residues. The germline CDR1 and CDR2 sequences are ENHRY and SYGVKD. Losses at the gene ends were 0 bases for V and 4 bases for J; bases not matched to a gene: 7. This specimen consisted of PBMCs from blood, obtained roughly 5 days after vaccination. The chain has TRBV10-3 and TRBJ2-7; TRBD1 aligns across 9 bases. The sequence was collected from a man aged 45-65 years who received an inactivated influenza vaccine. The CDR3 DNA reads TGTGCCATCAGTGAGTCGATGGGACAGGGAATTTACGAGCAGTACTTC. Translating it yields CAISESMGQGIYEQYF.